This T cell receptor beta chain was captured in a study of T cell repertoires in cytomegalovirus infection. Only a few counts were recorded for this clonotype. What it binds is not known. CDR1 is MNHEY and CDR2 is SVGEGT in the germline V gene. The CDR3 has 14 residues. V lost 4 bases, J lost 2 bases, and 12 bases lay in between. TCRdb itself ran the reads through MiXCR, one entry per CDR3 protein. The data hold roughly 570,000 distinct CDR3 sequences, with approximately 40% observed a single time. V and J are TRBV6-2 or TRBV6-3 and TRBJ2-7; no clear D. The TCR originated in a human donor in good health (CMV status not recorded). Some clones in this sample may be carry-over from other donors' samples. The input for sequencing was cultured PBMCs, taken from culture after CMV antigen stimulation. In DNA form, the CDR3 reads TGTGCCAGCAGTTGGGCCGGCCGTACCTACGAGCAGTACTTC. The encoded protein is CASSWAGRTYEQYF.